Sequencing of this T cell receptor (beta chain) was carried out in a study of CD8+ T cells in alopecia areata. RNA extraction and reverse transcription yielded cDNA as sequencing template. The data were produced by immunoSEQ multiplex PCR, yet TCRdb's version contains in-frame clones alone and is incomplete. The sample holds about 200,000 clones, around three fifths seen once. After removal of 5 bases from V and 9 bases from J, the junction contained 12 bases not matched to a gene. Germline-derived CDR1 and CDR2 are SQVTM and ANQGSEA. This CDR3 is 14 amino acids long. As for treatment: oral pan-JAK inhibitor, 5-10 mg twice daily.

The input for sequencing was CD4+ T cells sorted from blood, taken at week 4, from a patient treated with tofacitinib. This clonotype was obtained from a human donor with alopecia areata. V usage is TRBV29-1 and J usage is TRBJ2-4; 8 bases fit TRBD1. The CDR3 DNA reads TGCAGCGTTTCCGCCGGGACAGGCCCGAGCATTCAGTACTTC. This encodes CSVSAGTGPSIQYF. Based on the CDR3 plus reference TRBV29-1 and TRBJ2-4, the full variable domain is SAVISQKPSRDICQRGTSLTIQCQVDSQVTMMFWYRQQPGQSLTLIATANQGSEATYESGFVIDKFPISRPNLTFSTLTVSNMSPEDSSIYLCSVSAGTGPSIQYFGAGTRLSVL.